Listed below are T cell receptor beta chains from one sample, sequenced in a study of T cell repertoires in cytomegalovirus infection. TCRdb used MiXCR to reprocess the reads, holding one entry per CDR3 protein. The top ten clones hold roughly 25% of a sample with 500,000 or so distinct CDR3 sequences, 15% to 20% of them seen once. What was sequenced was CD8+ T cells from PBMCs. These receptors originate from a human donor in good health (CMV status not recorded). Some clones in this sample may be carry-over from other donors' samples. Both conserved end residues are trimmed from each CDR3.

v_gene,j_gene,CDR3aa
TRBV6-5,TRBJ2-5,ASSVAGGSETQY
TRBV27,TRBJ2-5,ASSPRPGLAGGPRQETQY
TRBV20-1,TRBJ2-7,SAPYVGRRREQY
TRBV7-6,TRBJ1-4,ASSLTGAPNEKLF
TRBV10-3,TRBJ1-2,AIRGAEITNYGYT
TRBV12-3/TRBV12-4,TRBJ2-1,ASRPLGGSYNEQF
TRBV7-9,TRBJ1-2,ASSSPLRGFNYGYT
TRBV11-2,TRBJ2-7,ASSLEGTRTYEQY
TRBV4-1,TRBJ2-5,ASSLRPGAAGRGRARETQY
TRBV28,TRBJ2-3,ASSLPQGSTSGRPDTQY
TRBV27,TRBJ2-1,ASSLVGPPTGPGNEQF
TRBV6-5,TRBJ1-1,ASRSRGVNTEAF
TRBV7-9,TRBJ2-7,ASSLEAVEQY
TRBV4-2,TRBJ2-1,ASSQGTTYNEQF
TRBV12-3/TRBV12-4,TRBJ2-5,ASSWDSLQETQY
TRBV27,TRBJ2-3,ASSWGGGDTSDTQY
TRBV7-9,TRBJ1-4,ASSPPGVATNEKLF